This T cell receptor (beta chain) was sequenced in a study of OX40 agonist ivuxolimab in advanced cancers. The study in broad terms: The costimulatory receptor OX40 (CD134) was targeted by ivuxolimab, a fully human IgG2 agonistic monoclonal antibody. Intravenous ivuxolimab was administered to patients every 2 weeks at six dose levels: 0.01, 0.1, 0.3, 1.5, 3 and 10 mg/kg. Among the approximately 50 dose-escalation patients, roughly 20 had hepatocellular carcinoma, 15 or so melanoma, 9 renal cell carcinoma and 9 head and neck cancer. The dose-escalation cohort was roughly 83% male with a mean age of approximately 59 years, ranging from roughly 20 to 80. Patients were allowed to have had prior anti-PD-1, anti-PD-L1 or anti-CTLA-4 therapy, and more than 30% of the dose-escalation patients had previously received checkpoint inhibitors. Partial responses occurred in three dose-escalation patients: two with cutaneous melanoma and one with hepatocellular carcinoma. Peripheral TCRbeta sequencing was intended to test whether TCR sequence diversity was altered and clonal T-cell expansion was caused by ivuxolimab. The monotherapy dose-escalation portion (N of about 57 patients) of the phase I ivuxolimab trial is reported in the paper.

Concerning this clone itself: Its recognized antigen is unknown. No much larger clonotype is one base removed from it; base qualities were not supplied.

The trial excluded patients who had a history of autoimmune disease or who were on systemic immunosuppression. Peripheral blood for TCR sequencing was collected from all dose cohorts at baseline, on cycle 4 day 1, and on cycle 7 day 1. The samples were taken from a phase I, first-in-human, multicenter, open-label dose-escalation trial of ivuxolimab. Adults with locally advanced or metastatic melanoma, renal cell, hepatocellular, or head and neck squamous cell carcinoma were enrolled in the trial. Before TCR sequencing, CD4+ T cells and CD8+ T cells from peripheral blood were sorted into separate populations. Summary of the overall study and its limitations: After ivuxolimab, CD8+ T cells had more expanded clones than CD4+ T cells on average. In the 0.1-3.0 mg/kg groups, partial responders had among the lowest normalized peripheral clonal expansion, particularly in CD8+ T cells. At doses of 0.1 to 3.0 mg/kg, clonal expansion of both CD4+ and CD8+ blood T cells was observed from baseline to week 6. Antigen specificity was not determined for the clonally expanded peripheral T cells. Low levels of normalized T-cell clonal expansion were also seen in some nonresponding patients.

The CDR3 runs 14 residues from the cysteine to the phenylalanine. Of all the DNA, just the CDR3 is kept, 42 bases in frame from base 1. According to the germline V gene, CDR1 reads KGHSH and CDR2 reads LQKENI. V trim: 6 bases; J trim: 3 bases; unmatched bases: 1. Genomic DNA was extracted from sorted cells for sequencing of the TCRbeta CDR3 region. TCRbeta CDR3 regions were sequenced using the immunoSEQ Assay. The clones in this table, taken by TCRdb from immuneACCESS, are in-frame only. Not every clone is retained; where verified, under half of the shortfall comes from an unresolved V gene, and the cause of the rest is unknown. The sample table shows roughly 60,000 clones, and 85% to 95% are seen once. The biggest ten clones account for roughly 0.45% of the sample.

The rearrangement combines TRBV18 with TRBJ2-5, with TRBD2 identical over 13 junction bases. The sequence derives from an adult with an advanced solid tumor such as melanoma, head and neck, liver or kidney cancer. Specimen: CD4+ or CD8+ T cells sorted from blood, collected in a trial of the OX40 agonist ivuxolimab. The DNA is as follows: TGTGCCAGCTCCGGACTAGCGGGAGAAGAGACCCAGTACTTC. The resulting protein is CASSGLAGEETQYF.